The 16 T cell receptor beta chains below were found in one sample sequenced in a study of blood T cell repertoires in COVID-19. Here immunoSEQ multiplex PCR was the method, and the copy in TCRdb shows in-frame clones only, minus some. The sample includes roughly 250,000 clones, around 89% of them seen just once. Sequencing was carried out using PBMCs or T cells enriched from blood (not recorded which). The receptors were gathered from a woman in her forties or fifties who had recovered from COVID-19.

The chain recombines TRBV7-2 with TRBJ1-6, with 9 bases identical to TRBD1. The CDR3 extends over 16 amino acids. CDR1 and CDR2 (germline): SGHTA, FQGNSA. V lost 2 bases, J lost 9 bases, and 8 bases stayed unmatched. This chain's CDR3 is CASSLRTGVFFSPLHF. The DNA of the CDR3 is TGTGCCAGCAGCTTACGGACAGGGGTTTTTTTTTCACCCCTCCACTTT.

The chain links TRBV18 to TRBJ2-2, with 11 bases that match TRBD1. The CDR3 is made up of 16 amino acids. Trimming removed 3 bases from V and 5 bases from J; junction bases left unmatched: 5. The V gene's germline CDR1 is KGHSH and CDR2 LQKENI. The CDR3 region has the DNA TGTGCCAGCTCACCGCCGGGACAGGGGGAAACCGGGGAGCTGTTTTTT. Residues: CASSPPGQGETGELFF.

The chain employs TRBV4-1 and TRBJ2-5, with TRBD2 matching 7 bases. V dropped 5 bases and J dropped 1; count of bases not matched to a gene: 4. The CDR3 has 14 residues. CDR1 and CDR2 (germline): MGHRA, YSYEKL. This CDR3 reads CASSKGGTQETQYF. The CDR3 region has the DNA TGCGCCAGCAGCAAGGGAGGGACCCAAGAGACCCAGTACTTC.

The rearrangement links TRBV6-2 or TRBV6-3 to TRBJ1-2; D perhaps matches TRBD1 (6 bases). V lost 2 bases and J lost 0, with 7 bases in between. Germline CDR1 is MNHEY and CDR2 is SVGEGT. This CDR3 region has 14 residues. The CDR3 loop reads CASSYRQANYGYTF. DNA of the CDR3: TGTGCCAGCAGTTACAGACAGGCTAACTATGGCTACACCTTC.

The V gene is TRBV7-3, the J gene TRBJ2-5; no firm D call. V lost 5 bases, J lost 5 bases, and 12 bases lay in between. Per germline, CDR1 SGHTA and CDR2 FQGTGA. The CDR3 runs to 13 residues. This CDR3 is CASSRSPGETQYF. CDR3 sequence (DNA): TGTGCCAGCAGCCGTAGTCCCGGGGAGACCCAGTACTTC.

The V and J genes are TRBV28 and TRBJ1-5; perhaps TRBD1 as D (5 bases). CDR1 is MDHEN and CDR2 is SYDVKM in the germline V gene. CDR3 length equals 14 residues. Trimming removed 5 bases at V and 0 bases at J, with 8 bases between. In DNA form, the CDR3 reads TGTGCCAGCAGTCTGACAGTTAGCAATCAGCCCCAGCATTTT. As protein: CASSLTVSNQPQHF.

This chain joins TRBV7-3 and TRBJ2-7; 8 nucleotides align to TRBD2. CDR1 is SGHTA, CDR2 FQGTGA, per germline. The CDR3 length is 19 residues. V trimming: 2 bases; J trimming: 3 bases; junction bases outside the gene matches: 18. The CDR3 is CASSLAPGYASGPNYEQYF. The CDR3 region has the DNA TGTGCCAGCAGCTTAGCTCCAGGGTATGCTAGCGGGCCTAACTACGAGCAGTACTTC.

The chain has TRBV27 and TRBJ1-5; no firm D call. V lost 6 bases and J lost 2, with 17 bases in between. Germline loops: CDR1 MNHEY, CDR2 SMNVEV (reference sequence). This CDR3 is 16 amino acids long. This chain's CDR3 is CASRSLAAGGNQPQHF. The CDR3 DNA follows: TGTGCCAGCAGGAGTCTGGCGGCGGGTGGCAATCAGCCCCAGCATTTT.

The CDR3 loop is CASRFVAGQETQYF. CDR3 in DNA: TGTGCCAGCAGGTTCGTGGCAGGCCAAGAGACCCAGTACTTC. V usage is TRBV28 and J usage is TRBJ2-5; D is ambiguous. The length of the CDR3 is 14 residues. Trimming took off 6 bases at V and 1 base at J, with 12 bases between the two ends. The germline gives CDR1 MDHEN, CDR2 SYDVKM.

The chain combines TRBV7-6 with TRBJ1-6; D gene ambiguous. The CDR3 spans 17 residues. V lost 1 base to trimming and J lost 4 bases, with 14 bases between them. Looked up from germline, CDR1 is SGHVS and CDR2 is FNYEAQ. CDR3 DNA sequence: TGTGCCAGCAGCTTAGGTAGTTCGGCAGGTTATAATTCACCCCTCCACTTT. It specifies CASSLGSSAGYNSPLHF.

This clone has more than one count but fewer than ten. V is TRBV4-3 and J is TRBJ1-5; possible D gene TRBD1, 6 bases. The germline V gene has CDR1 LGHNA and CDR2 YSLEER. Trimming left V 0 bases short and J 5 bases short, with 11 bases between. CDR3 length: 15 amino acids. The CDR3 DNA reads as TGCGCCAGCAGCCAAGATGGAACAGGGTATCAGCCCCAGCATTTT. Translation gives CASSQDGTGYQPQHF.

The J gene is TRBJ2-3, the V gene TRBV6-2 or TRBV6-3; 7 nucleotides match TRBD2. The CDR3 length is 16 residues. J gave up 4 bases and V 0 bases, and 7 bases lay outside the gene matches. The germline V gene encodes CDR1 MNHEY and CDR2 SVGEGT. CDR3: CASSYSIGAGADTQYF. Here the CDR3 DNA reads TGTGCCAGCAGTTACTCGATAGGGGCGGGAGCAGATACGCAGTATTTT.

V and J are TRBV28 and TRBJ2-7; TRBD1 matches 7 bases. J lost 3 bases, V lost 4 bases, and 12 bases had no gene match. The CDR3 runs to 16 residues. The germline gives CDR1 MDHEN, CDR2 SYDVKM. Here the CDR3 reads CASSSPEMGQLYEQYF. CDR3 DNA sequence: TGTGCCAGCAGTTCACCGGAAATGGGACAGCTCTACGAGCAGTACTTC. Variable domain in full (rest from reference TRBV28 and TRBJ2-7): DVKVTQSSRYLVKRTGEKVFLECVQDMDHENMFWYRQDPGLGLRLIYFSYDVKMKEKGDIPEGYSVSREKKERFSLILESASTNQTSMYLCASSSPEMGQLYEQYFGPGTRLTVT.

This chain uses TRBV11-2 with TRBJ2-7; D gene ambiguous. V was shortened by 3 bases and J by 6 bases, with 15 bases between the two germline ends. CDR3 length equals 14 residues. Germline-derived CDR1 and CDR2 are SGHAT and FQNNGV. The DNA of the CDR3 is TGTGCCAGCAGCTTGTGGAGACCCAGTCGCGAGCAGTACTTC. It yields the protein CASSLWRPSREQYF.

CDR3 sequence reads: CASRLMGQGVTKLFF. DNA of the CDR3: TGTGCCAGTAGGCTGATGGGACAGGGGGTTACGAAACTGTTTTTT. The chain uses TRBV19 and TRBJ1-4, with 11 bases fitting TRBD1. Germline assignment: CDR1 LNHDA and CDR2 SQIVND (reference sequence). V was clipped by 6 bases and J by 11 bases; unmatched bases: 11. The CDR3 spans 15 residues. The full variable domain, its missing parts supplied by reference TRBV19 and TRBJ1-4, is DGGITQSPKYLFRKEGQNVTLSCEQNLNHDAMYWYRQDPGQGLRLIYYSQIVNDFQKGDIAEGYSVSREKKESFPLTVTSAQKNPTAFYLCASRLMGQGVTKLFFGSGTQLSVL.

Here the CDR3 DNA reads TGCAGCGTTGAAGATCAGACTAGTTCTGGGGCCAACGTCCTGACTTTC. Amino acid sequence: CSVEDQTSSGANVLTF. The chain recombines TRBV29-1 with TRBJ2-6; D may be TRBD2 (6 bases). The CDR3 is made up of 16 amino acids. Germline values: CDR1 SQVTM, CDR2 ANQGSEA. Trimming took 0 bases from V and 1 from J, leaving 10 bases between them.